This T cell receptor beta chain stems from a study of beta chain features in type 1 diabetes. About this clone itself: As yet, its antigen is unknown.

The CDR3 totals 15 residues. Per germline, CDR1 SGHTA and CDR2 FQGNSA. Trimming removed 0 bases from V and 3 bases from J; junction bases left unmatched: 3. Overall study findings and caveats: Cells with high TCR expression could be over-represented when cDNA is sequenced. Shortening that was moderate but significant affected the TCRB CDR3s of Type 1 diabetes patients in all four CD4+ subsets.

The sequenced template was cDNA made from the entire isolated RNA. Only in-frame clones appear in the TCRdb table, and some are missing; sequencing was by immunoSEQ multiplex PCR. The table lists about 650,000 clones, 9.5% to 15% of them singletons. V and J are TRBV7-2 and TRBJ2-5; 8 nucleotides agree with TRBD2. Sequenced input: naive CD4+ T cells from blood. The sequence derives from a man aged 25 to 40 with type 1 diabetes. CDR3 region: CASSLANSGKETQYF. In nucleotides, the CDR3 is TGTGCCAGCAGCTTAGCGAATAGCGGGAAAGAGACCCAGTACTTC.